What follows are 16 T cell receptor beta chains derived from one specimen sequenced in a study of T cell responses to AZD1222 COVID-19 vaccine. Libraries were prepared by immunoSEQ multiplex PCR; TCRdb keeps only in-frame clonotypes and omits some of them. The sample has roughly 120,000 clones, roughly 86% seen once. Here the sequenced sample was peripheral blood, taken 28 days after the second AZD1222 dose. The receptors were gathered from an adult who received the AZD1222 COVID-19 vaccine.

The chain combines TRBV7-9 with TRBJ1-3; no definite D call. The V end lost 2 bases, the J end lost 0 bases, and 8 bases lay between the germline ends. This CDR3 is built from 15 residues. Germline V lookup: CDR1 SEHNR, CDR2 FQNEAQ (reference sequence). The CDR3 bases are TGTGCCAGCAGCTTAAACAGACCCTCTGGAAACACCATATATTTT. Protein sequence: CASSLNRPSGNTIYF.

The chain couples TRBV7-3 to TRBJ2-7; maybe TRBD2 (5 bases). This CDR3 region has 15 residues. CDR1 is SGHTA and CDR2 is FQGTGA in the germline V gene. Trimming removed 5 bases from V and 0 bases from J, with 14 bases in between. The CDR3 coding sequence is TGTGCCAGCAGCCTGACCCCCGGAGGCTCCTACGAGCAGTACTTC. This translates into CASSLTPGGSYEQYF.

The genes are TRBV5-4 and TRBJ2-5; D remains unclear. Germline loops: CDR1 SGHNT, CDR2 YYREEE (reference sequence). This CDR3 contains 15 residues. V was clipped by 0 bases and J by 2 bases, with 11 bases between them. DNA of the CDR3: TGTGCCAGCAGCTTGGCTGGCAGAGGACAAGAGACCCAGTACTTC. It is translated as CASSLAGRGQETQYF.

The chain uses TRBV12-3 or TRBV12-4 and TRBJ2-7; D may be TRBD1 (6 bases). The V end was cut by 7 bases, the J end by 0 bases, with 10 bases between. The CDR3 contains 13 residues. CDR3 in amino acids: CASKDRHSYEQYF. CDR3 coding DNA: TGTGCCAGCAAGGACAGACACTCCTACGAGCAGTACTTC.

The rearrangement links TRBV5-5 to TRBJ1-3; D gene uncertain. V was clipped by 4 bases and J by 4 bases, with 12 bases between them. The CDR3 covers 14 residues. CDR1 and CDR2 from the germline V gene are SGHKS and YYEKEE (reference sequence). The CDR3 spells CASSRIIRGNTIYF. Written as DNA, the CDR3 is TGTGCCAGCAGCCGCATAATCAGGGGAAACACCATATATTTT. Together with reference TRBV5-5 and TRBJ1-3, the CDR3 gives the full variable domain: DAGVTQSPTHLIKTRGQQVTLRCSPISGHKSVSWYQQVLGQGPQFIFQYYEKEERGRGNFPDRFSARQFPNYSSELNVNALLLGDSALYLCASSRIIRGNTIYFGEGSWLTVV.

The V and J genes are TRBV7-2 and TRBJ1-2; 7 bases are a match to TRBD1. V lost 7 bases, J lost 0 bases, and 5 bases stayed unmatched. This CDR3 is built from 14 residues. Germline-derived CDR1 and CDR2 are SGHTA and FQGNSA. The CDR3 sequence is CASNRDRTNYGYTF. The CDR3 DNA reads as TGTGCCAGCAACCGGGACAGAACTAACTATGGCTACACCTTC.

This clone was seen a few times. The chain joins TRBV19 to TRBJ1-5; D uncertain. The CDR3 is 14 amino acids. Trimming shortened V by 7 bases and J by 7 bases, and 17 bases separated the two germline ends. Germline assignment: CDR1 LNHDA and CDR2 SQIVND (reference sequence). The CDR3 protein is CASMQSGAHQPQHF. The CDR3, as DNA: TGTGCCAGTATGCAATCGGGAGCTCACCAGCCCCAGCATTTT.

The V gene is TRBV18, the J gene TRBJ2-1, with 9 bases identical to TRBD2. Losses at the gene ends were 0 bases for V and 1 base for J; bases not matched to a gene: 7. The V gene's germline CDR1 is KGHSH and CDR2 LQKENI. The CDR3 loop spans 18 amino acids. The CDR3 reads CASSPPGSGGPSYNEQFF. CDR3 nucleotides: TGTGCCAGCTCACCACCGGGCAGCGGGGGGCCTTCCTACAATGAGCAGTTCTTC.

CDR3 in amino acids: CASSLALGRQVMNTEAFF. CDR3 sequence (DNA): TGTGCCAGCAGCTTAGCTCTAGGCAGACAGGTAATGAACACTGAAGCTTTCTTT. This chain connects TRBV11-2 to TRBJ1-1; a weak D match, TRBD1 (6 bases). The CDR3 runs 18 residues. From germline, CDR1 is SGHAT and CDR2 FQNNGV. The V and J ends lost 1 base and 0 bases respectively, with 18 bases between them. The full variable domain, completed using reference TRBV11-2 and TRBJ1-1, is EAGVAQSPRYKIIEKRQSVAFWCNPISGHATLYWYQQILGQGPKLLIQFQNNGVVDDSQLPKDRFSAERLKGVDSTLKIQPAKLEDSAVYLCASSLALGRQVMNTEAFFGQGTRLTVV.

The chain couples TRBV6-2 or TRBV6-3 to TRBJ2-7, with 8 positions matching TRBD1. Germline CDR1 reads MNHEY; CDR2 reads SVGEGT. The CDR3 totals 15 residues. V lost 2 bases, J lost 5 bases, and 8 bases stayed unmatched. The CDR3 DNA is TGTGCCAGCAGTTACCGGACAGGGATTTTCCACGAGCAGTACTTC. Translating gives CASSYRTGIFHEQYF.

The chain recombines TRBV10-3 with TRBJ2-3; tentative D call: TRBD2 (7 bases). Germline CDR1 reads ENHRY; CDR2 reads SYGVKD. Between the trimmed V and J ends, which lost 10 bases and 2 bases, there was a span of 19 bases. This CDR3 is built from 15 residues. CDR3 DNA sequence: TGTGCCACCCGTTCGGGGGAGGGGGACACAGATACGCAGTATTTT. Amino acid sequence: CATRSGEGDTDTQYF.

The CDR3: CASSTRQGVYGYTF. The CDR3 DNA is TGTGCCAGCAGCACCAGACAGGGGGTCTATGGCTACACCTTC. The rearrangement links TRBV5-4 to TRBJ1-2, with 9 bases aligning to TRBD1. The CDR3 contains 14 residues. Germline V gene lookup returns CDR1 SGHNT and CDR2 YYREEE (reference sequence). The trim removed 4 bases at V and 4 bases at J, leaving 5 bases unmatched.

V is TRBV5-8 and J is TRBJ1-3; D uncertain. V was cut by 0 bases and J by 2 bases, with 9 bases left in between. The CDR3 contains 15 residues. Germline loops: CDR1 SGHTS, CDR2 YDEGEE. Here the CDR3 reads CASSLVGYPGNTIYF. DNA of the CDR3: TGTGCCAGCAGCTTGGTGGGGTATCCTGGAAACACCATATATTTT.

A single count supports this clone. V usage is TRBV5-1 and J usage is TRBJ2-3; D gene uncertain. The length of the CDR3 is 15 residues. V gave up 0 bases and J gave up 0 bases, with 8 bases separating them. Germline V gene sequence: CDR1 SGHRS, CDR2 YFSETQ. CDR3 in DNA: TGCGCCAGCAGCTTGGGGGATTTTAGCACAGATACGCAGTATTTT. It yields the protein CASSLGDFSTDTQYF.

CDR3 sequence (DNA): TGTGCCAGCAGCACCGGGACAGTACAAGAGACCCAGTACTTC. Residues: CASSTGTVQETQYF. V gene TRBV5-6 combines with J gene TRBJ2-5; 7 bases match TRBD1. Germline CDR1 reads SGHDT; CDR2 reads YYEEEE. J gave up 2 bases and V 4 bases, and 5 bases lay outside the gene matches. The CDR3 is made up of 14 amino acids.

The rearrangement joins TRBV2 to TRBJ2-5, with D perhaps given as TRBD1 or TRBD2 (5 bases each). CDR3 length: 13 amino acids. Trimming pared 6 bases from V and 5 bases from J, leaving 13 bases between. Per germline, CDR1 SNHLY and CDR2 FYNNEI. The CDR3 bases are TGTGCCAGCAGGGAGGACATAGGGGAGACCCAGTACTTC. Its translation: CASREDIGETQYF.